This TCR beta chain is from a study of blood T cell repertoires in COVID-19. This CDR3 is 13 amino acids long. Germline V lookup: CDR1 SGHNT, CDR2 YYREEE (reference sequence). Deletions cut 3 bases from V and 1 base from J, with 7 bases between. Study processing details: Amplification from reference gene primers served as the basis for estimated nucleated cell counts. Profiling relied on immunoSEQ multiplex PCR, and the TCRdb table lists in-frame clones only, not all of them. V and J calls and clone size are those listed in that table; D and trimming were worked out from the DNA. This table has fewer than 250,000 clones, 75% to 85% appearing once.

This receptor was taken from a human donor in a cohort sampled during active COVID-19. The sequencing sample was made of peripheral blood. The chain combines TRBV5-4 with TRBJ2-5; weak D call: TRBD1 (6 bases). CDR3 loop: CASSWGLQETQYF. In nucleotides, the CDR3 is TGTGCCAGCAGCTGGGGGCTCCAAGAGACCCAGTACTTC. The full variable domain, in which reference TRBV5-4 and TRBJ2-5 provide the parts outside the CDR3, is ETGVTQSPTHLIKTRGQQVTLRCSSQSGHNTVSWYQQALGQGPQFIFQYYREEENGRGNFPPRFSGLQFPNYSSELNVNALELDDSALYLCASSWGLQETQYFGPGTRLLVL.